This entry features one T cell receptor beta chain sequence. Other nucleotide sequences in the sample specify the same CDR3. Cells designated naive CD8 were CD45RO-negative and were positively selected for CCR7, with terminally differentiated effector memory CD45RA+ cells excluded. The repertoire was sequenced with immunoSEQ multiplex PCR; TCRdb's copy has only in-frame clones and lacks some. The sample includes about 2 million clones, approximately 94% of them seen just once. This specimen comes from a study of shared clonotypes between healthy human individuals. CDR3 length equals 15 residues. Between the trimmed V and J ends, which lost 3 bases and 2 bases, there was a span of 11 bases. CDR1 MNHEY and CDR2 SMNVEV come from the germline V gene (reference sequence).

Sequenced material: naive CD8+ T cells sorted from blood. The source is a man in his late teens or twenties in good health. The rearrangement uses TRBV27 and TRBJ1-5; D possibly corresponds to TRBD1 (6 bases). The CDR3 here is CASSLRPGGNQPQHF. The CDR3, as DNA: TGTGCCAGCAGTTTGCGACCAGGGGGCAATCAGCCCCAGCATTTT.